The T cell receptor beta chain described here comes from a study of blood T cell repertoires in COVID-19. Assay: immunoSEQ multiplex PCR; the TCRdb copy retains only in-frame clones and omits some. The table records some 110,000 clones, 70% to 85% of them present only once. The CDR3 has 14 amino acids. Germline lookup yields CDR1 SGHTA and CDR2 FQGTGA. V lost 2 bases and J 2 bases, leaving 8 bases between the germline ends. Source material: peripheral blood. The TCR originated in a man aged 65 to 85 with active or convalescent COVID-19. V gene TRBV7-3 combines with J gene TRBJ2-3; tentative D call: TRBD2 (6 bases). The CDR3 protein is CASSLGGTTDTQYF. CDR3 DNA sequence: TGTGCCAGCAGCTTAGGCGGGACCACAGATACGCAGTATTTT.